These 22 T cell receptor beta chains were sequenced from one sample in a study of blood T cell repertoires in COVID-19. Only in-frame clones appear in the TCRdb table, and some are missing; sequencing was by immunoSEQ multiplex PCR. The sample lists approximately 200,000 clones, 65% to 90% occurring once. Sequences were obtained from PBMCs or T cells enriched from blood (not recorded which). These receptors all stem from a woman aged 25 to 39 who had been exposed to COVID-19.

In this sample, this clone turned up once. The chain is built from TRBV29-1 and TRBJ2-7, with D perhaps matching TRBD1 (6 bases). Germline-derived CDR1 and CDR2 are SQVTM and ANQGSEA. This CDR3 has 13 residues. Trimming took off 3 bases at V and 5 bases at J, with 14 bases between the two ends. The CDR3 is CSVEVQGRNEQYF. The CDR3 DNA follows: TGCAGCGTTGAGGTCCAGGGGCGGAACGAGCAGTACTTC.

The CDR3 bases are TGTGCCATCAGTGAGACGGGACAGGGTAATGAAAAACTGTTTTTT. Protein product: CAISETGQGNEKLFF. The rearrangement links TRBV10-3 to TRBJ1-4; TRBD1 matches at 9 bases. Germline CDR1 ENHRY, CDR2 SYGVKD. The V and J ends lost 2 bases and 4 bases, in that order; junction bases with no gene match: 2. The CDR3 has 15 amino acids.

The V and J genes are TRBV30 and TRBJ1-3, with D hard to call. Trimming pared 0 bases from V and 0 bases from J, leaving 9 bases between. Germline CDR1 and CDR2: GTSNPN and SVGIG (reference sequence). The CDR3 contains 15 residues. The CDR3 spells CAWSVSGRSGNTIYF. CDR3 nucleotides: TGTGCCTGGAGTGTTTCAGGTCGCTCTGGAAACACCATATATTTT.

This chain connects TRBV30 to TRBJ1-2, with 11 bases identical to TRBD1. The CDR3 is 14 amino acids. CDR1 is GTSNPN and CDR2 is SVGIG in the germline V gene (reference sequence). Unmatched junction bases numbered 12, after V lost 7 bases and J lost 8 bases. CDR3 coding DNA: TGTGCCTCTAATGCCGGGACAGGGGGGTGGGGCTACACCTTC. This gives the protein CASNAGTGGWGYTF.

The CDR3 DNA follows: TGTGCCAGCAGTTCCAACTCTCATGAGCAGTTCTTC. Translated: CASSSNSHEQFF. The chain couples TRBV27 to TRBJ2-1; D is unclear. This CDR3 contains 12 residues. V lost 4 bases, J lost 8 bases, and 9 bases lay in between. Looked up from germline, CDR1 is MNHEY and CDR2 is SMNVEV (reference sequence).

The chain combines TRBV10-3 with TRBJ1-4; 8 positions agree with TRBD1. V shed 10 bases and J 7 bases; nucleotides not matched to a gene: 11. The germline V gene has CDR1 ENHRY and CDR2 SYGVKD. CDR3 size: 14 residues. CDR3 protein: CATTQGAGGEKLFF. CDR3 nucleotide sequence: TGTGCCACCACCCAGGGGGCGGGCGGTGAAAAACTGTTTTTT.

CDR3 loop: CASSFSTGLGEQFF. The CDR3 nucleotides are TGTGCCAGCAGCTTCTCGACAGGGCTGGGGGAGCAGTTCTTC. This chain links TRBV5-6 with TRBJ2-1, with TRBD1 matching 7 bases. Germline V lookup: CDR1 SGHDT, CDR2 YYEEEE. Trimming took 2 bases from V and 10 from J; bases not matched to a gene: 9. This CDR3 contains 14 residues.

This clone was recorded a few times. The chain has TRBV7-2 and TRBJ1-1, with TRBD1 identical over 7 bases. The germline V gene has CDR1 SGHTA and CDR2 FQGNSA. The CDR3 has 13 amino acids. The trim removed 5 bases at V and 10 bases at J, leaving 10 bases unmatched. For the CDR3, the DNA is TGTGCCAGCAGCCGAGGACAGGCCTTACCAGCTTTCTTT. Encoded protein: CASSRGQALPAFF.

V and J are TRBV24-1 and TRBJ2-2; D is undetermined. CDR1 is KGHDR and CDR2 is SFDVKD in the germline V gene. CDR3 length equals 15 residues. Trimming stripped 4 bases from V and 2 bases from J, with 10 bases between. CDR3 residues: CATSEGRLNTGELFF. In DNA, the CDR3 is TGTGCCACCAGTGAGGGCAGGCTTAACACCGGGGAGCTGTTTTTT.

V is TRBV5-1 and J is TRBJ2-6; tentative D call: TRBD2 (5 bases). The CDR3 has 17 amino acids. Germline-derived CDR1 and CDR2 are SGHRS and YFSETQ. The V end was cut by 7 bases, the J end by 0 bases, with 17 bases between. CDR3 region: CASGRGWSDSGANVLTF. DNA for the CDR3: TGCGCCAGCGGCCGGGGTTGGTCCGACTCTGGGGCCAACGTCCTGACTTTC.

The chain recombines TRBV7-3 with TRBJ1-1; a weak D match, TRBD1 (6 bases). Germline V gene lookup returns CDR1 SGHTA and CDR2 FQGTGA. CDR3 length equals 13 residues. Deletions cut 4 bases from V and 6 bases from J, with 12 bases between. For the CDR3, the DNA is TGTGCCAGCAGCTCACAGGGTTTCTCTGAAGCTTTCTTT. This gives the protein CASSSQGFSEAFF.

J is TRBJ2-7 and V is TRBV7-6; no definite D call. The germline V gene has CDR1 SGHVS and CDR2 FNYEAQ. CDR3 size: 15 residues. The ends were cut back, 5 bases at V and 0 bases at J, with 14 bases in the middle. The chain's CDR3 is CASSPTTPRSYEQYF. CDR3 DNA: TGTGCCAGCAGCCCAACGACACCCCGCTCCTACGAGCAGTACTTC. Based on the CDR3 plus reference TRBV7-6 and TRBJ2-7, the full variable domain is GAGVSQSPRYKVTKRGQDVALRCDPISGHVSLYWYRQALGQGPEFLTYFNYEAQQDKSGLPNDRFSAERPEGSISTLTIQRTEQRDSAMYRCASSPTTPRSYEQYFGPGTRLTVT.

The chain has TRBV6-6 and TRBJ2-3; maybe TRBD2 (5 bases). The V end lost 5 bases, the J end lost 2 bases, and 8 bases lay between the germline ends. There are 13 residues in the CDR3. Germline V gene data show CDR1 as MNHNY and CDR2 as SVGAGI (reference sequence). As DNA, the CDR3 is TGTGCCAGCAGTCCCGGACTCACAGATACGCAGTATTTT. Protein product: CASSPGLTDTQYF.

This clone was picked up one time. The rearrangement joins TRBV30 to TRBJ1-4; 8 bases match TRBD1. This CDR3 has 14 amino acids. Unmatched junction bases numbered 8, after V lost 6 bases and J lost 5 bases. Germline V CDR1 and CDR2: GTSNPN, SVGIG (reference sequence). The CDR3 sequence is CACWDRSGNEKLFF. The CDR3 DNA sequence: TGTGCCTGCTGGGACAGGTCCGGGAATGAAAAACTGTTTTTT. The full variable domain, with the rest looked up from reference TRBV30 and TRBJ1-4, is SQTIHQWPATLVQPVGSPLSLECTVEGTSNPNLYWYRQAAGRGLQLLFYSVGIGQISSEVPQNLSASRPQDRQFILSSKKLLLSDSGFYLCACWDRSGNEKLFFGSGTQLSVL.

To note about this clone: This sample includes further DNA sequences coding for the same CDR3. The chain joins TRBV5-1 to TRBJ1-5, with a weak D call TRBD1 (6 bases). Germline-derived CDR1 and CDR2 are SGHRS and YFSETQ. The CDR3 covers 15 residues. V lost 0 bases and J 0 bases, leaving 7 bases between the germline ends. DNA for the CDR3: TGCGCCAGCAGCTTGGCAGGGGATAGCAATCAGCCCCAGCATTTT. This gives the protein CASSLAGDSNQPQHF.

The genes are TRBV3-1 (or the pseudogene TRBV3-2) and TRBJ2-7; 9 bases line up with TRBD1. In germline, CDR1 is LGHDT, CDR2 YNNKEL (reference sequence). This CDR3 contains 16 residues. The junction had 12 bases not matched to a gene; V was cut back by 4 bases and J by 5 bases. As DNA, the CDR3 is TGTGCCAGCAGCCGCAGCTCCGGGACAGGGATCGACGAGCAGTACTTC. Protein sequence: CASSRSSGTGIDEQYF.

The rearrangement uses TRBV10-1 and TRBJ1-5; TRBD1 matches 7 bases. The length of the CDR3 is 12 residues. CDR1 and CDR2 from the germline V gene are WNHNN and SYGVQD (reference sequence). The junction had 6 bases not matched to a gene; V was cut back by 9 bases and J by 7 bases. The CDR3 DNA sequence: TGCGCCAGGTACAGGGGAAGCCAGCCCCAGCATTTT. Translation gives CARYRGSQPQHF.

The chain joins TRBV19 to TRBJ2-3, with 9 positions matching TRBD2. J lost 3 bases, V lost 4 bases, and 2 bases had no gene match. The CDR3 contains 14 residues. CDR1 is LNHDA and CDR2 is SQIVND in the germline V gene (reference sequence). The CDR3 bases are TGTGCCAGTAGTAGCGGGGGGGAAACAGATACGCAGTATTTT. Protein: CASSSGGETDTQYF.

The V call is TRBV4-1, the J call TRBJ1-4; D gene ambiguous. V lost 0 bases to trimming and J lost 11 bases, with 16 bases between them. The CDR3 has 15 residues. From germline, CDR1 is MGHRA and CDR2 YSYEKL. Here the CDR3 DNA reads TGCGCCAGCAGCCAAGATGAGGGCAAGTTGGGTAAACTGTTTTTT. It codes for CASSQDEGKLGKLFF.

This clone was found a few times. The genes are TRBV19 and TRBJ1-2; 12 bases are a match to TRBD1. CDR3 length: 15 residues. The trim removed 5 bases at V and 8 bases at J, leaving 9 bases unmatched. Germline lookup yields CDR1 LNHDA and CDR2 SQIVND (reference sequence). The CDR3 protein is CASSAPGQGARGYTF. CDR3 DNA sequence: TGTGCCAGTAGTGCTCCGGGACAGGGGGCGCGAGGCTACACCTTC. Based on the CDR3 plus reference TRBV19 and TRBJ1-2, the full variable domain is DGGITQSPKYLFRKEGQNVTLSCEQNLNHDAMYWYRQDPGQGLRLIYYSQIVNDFQKGDIAEGYSVSREKKESFPLTVTSAQKNPTAFYLCASSAPGQGARGYTFGSGTRLTVV.

This chain connects TRBV4-2 to TRBJ2-1; 9 positions agree with TRBD1. The CDR3 is 16 residues long. V shed 0 bases, J shed 8 bases, and the junction held 8 bases outside the gene matches. Per germline, CDR1 LGHNA and CDR2 YNFKEQ. In nucleotides, the CDR3 is TGTGCCAGCAGCCAAGAAGCCGGGACAGGGCCCCATGAGCAGTTCTTC. It is translated as CASSQEAGTGPHEQFF.

The CDR3 sequence: CASSLQLAGVADTQYF. CDR3 in DNA: TGTGCCAGCAGCCTCCAACTAGCGGGGGTAGCGGATACGCAGTATTTT. The J gene is TRBJ2-3, the V gene TRBV11-1; TRBD2 aligns across 11 bases. CDR1 is SGHAT, CDR2 FQDESV, per germline (reference sequence). Losses at the gene ends were 5 bases for V and 6 bases for J; bases not matched to a gene: 10. This CDR3 is built from 16 residues.